Following are 29 T cell receptor beta chains from one sample sequenced in a study of human T cells and chemical hapten exposure. The time point denotes: patch test 1, 2 weeks after DPC sensitization. Treatment defined: therapeutic diphenylcyclopropenone sensitization with weekly scalp DPC. From the RACE reads, TCRdb called clonotypes with MiXCR, one entry per CDR3 protein. The top ten clones hold about 2.2% of a sample with roughly 380,000 distinct CDR3 sequences, approximately 5.1% of them seen once. The input for sequencing was whole blood, taken in connection with sensitization to the hapten diphenylcyclopropenone (DPC). Receptor source: a woman aged 50 to 60 with alopecia areata. Some clones in this sample may be carry-over from other donors' samples.

To note about this clonotype: A much larger clone differs by one base, so this may be a read error. V is TRBV5-1 and J is TRBJ2-3; weak D call: TRBD2 (5 bases). V was shortened by 3 bases and J by 4 bases, with 18 bases between the two germline ends. The length of the CDR3 is 16 residues. In germline, CDR1 is SGHRS, CDR2 YFSETQ. The CDR3 DNA sequence: TGCGCCAGCAGCTCTCTTCCCGGGTCTAGCTCAGATACGCAGTATTTT. Its protein product is CASSSLPGSSSDTQYF.

This clonotype was counted only a few times. The chain recombines TRBV5-6 with TRBJ2-5, with 10 nucleotides matching TRBD1. The CDR3 runs to 14 residues. V lost 4 bases and J lost 5; bases outside the gene matches: 5. Germline CDR1 reads SGHDT; CDR2 reads YYEEEE. In DNA, the CDR3 is TGTGCCAGCAGCGGGGACAGGGGCGGTGAGACCCAGTACTTC. This sequence encodes CASSGDRGGETQYF.

In this sample, this clonotype turned up many times. The chain has TRBV10-2 and TRBJ2-1; D is unresolved. CDR3 size: 16 residues. Trimming removed 1 base at V and 2 bases at J, with 12 bases between. Per the germline V gene, CDR1 is WSHSY and CDR2 is SAAADI. The CDR3 DNA sequence: TGCGCCAGCAGTGAGTTTAGCTCCTCGCCCTACAATGAGCAGTTCTTC. Residues: CASSEFSSSPYNEQFF.

This clonotype appeared many times. This chain uses TRBV6-5 with TRBJ2-7; a weak D match, TRBD2 (5 bases). Between the trimmed V and J ends, which lost 6 bases and 3 bases, there was a span of 18 bases. The CDR3 loop spans 15 amino acids. CDR1 is MNHEY and CDR2 is SVGAGI in the germline V gene. The CDR3 nucleotides are TGTGCCAGCAGCCAGCCCACGACAACTAGCTACGAGCAGTACTTC. As protein: CASSQPTTTSYEQYF.

This chain connects TRBV9 to TRBJ1-2; maybe TRBD1 (5 bases). This CDR3 has 13 amino acids. V gave up 3 bases and J gave up 4 bases, with 10 bases separating them. The germline gives CDR1 SGDLS, CDR2 YYNGEE. CDR3 DNA: TGTGCCAGCAGCGCCGGACATTTCTATGGCTACACCTTC. Translating gives CASSAGHFYGYTF.

In its sample, this clonotype was seen many times. V usage is TRBV4-3 and J usage is TRBJ2-7; D gene ambiguous. This CDR3 comprises 13 residues. Deletions cut 1 base from V and 5 bases from J, with 9 bases between. From germline, CDR1 is LGHNA and CDR2 YSLEER. The CDR3 spells CASSQGLADEQYF. The CDR3 DNA reads TGCGCCAGCAGCCAAGGACTGGCGGACGAGCAGTACTTC.

The chain combines TRBV28 with TRBJ2-5; perhaps TRBD2 as D (6 bases). Trimming pared 3 bases from V and 2 bases from J, leaving 10 bases between. This CDR3 comprises 14 residues. Germline CDR1 MDHEN, CDR2 SYDVKM. The CDR3 region is CASSFSRGQETQYF. The CDR3 DNA is TGTGCCAGCAGTTTTTCTCGGGGGCAAGAGACCCAGTACTTC.

In this sample, this clonotype turned up a few times. The V gene is TRBV20-1, the J gene TRBJ1-2; TRBD1 aligns across 8 bases. Looked up from germline, CDR1 is DFQATT and CDR2 is SNEGSKA (reference sequence). This CDR3 comprises 13 residues. The trim removed 6 bases at V and 7 bases at J, leaving 10 bases unmatched. CDR3 sequence: CSAIGQGMGGYTF. The CDR3, as DNA: TGCAGTGCCATCGGACAGGGAATGGGTGGCTACACCTTC.

Many counts were recorded for this clonotype. The J gene is TRBJ1-5, the V gene TRBV7-8, with D perhaps matching TRBD1 (6 bases). Trimming pared 4 bases from V and 4 bases from J, leaving 17 bases between. The germline V gene encodes CDR1 SGHVS and CDR2 FQNEAQ. The CDR3 extends over 16 amino acids. Here the CDR3 reads CASSSYGDMGNQPQHF. CDR3 DNA: TGTGCCAGCAGCTCCTATGGGGACATGGGAAATCAGCCCCAGCATTTT.

The table lists this clonotype with many counts. This rearrangement joins TRBV6-2 or TRBV6-3 to TRBJ2-5; TRBD2 matches 8 bases. The germline V gene has CDR1 MNHEY and CDR2 SVGEGT. There are 14 residues in the CDR3. V gave up 6 bases and J gave up 4 bases; unmatched junction bases: 7. CDR3 protein: CASRTLAGGETQYF. The CDR3 DNA reads as TGTGCCAGCAGGACCCTAGCGGGCGGAGAGACCCAGTACTTC.

This clonotype was seen at least ten times. This chain links TRBV27 with TRBJ2-3; a weak D match, TRBD2 (6 bases). CDR1 is MNHEY, CDR2 SMNVEV, per germline (reference sequence). CDR3 length equals 14 residues. Trimming shortened V by 8 bases and J by 9 bases, and 21 bases separated the two germline ends. The CDR3 here is CASSPASLANTQYF. The DNA for the CDR3 is TGTGCCAGCTCCCCTGCCTCCCTAGCGAACACGCAGTATTTT.

This clonotype occurred many times. J is TRBJ1-1 and V is TRBV5-1; no reliable D call. Trimming shortened V by 2 bases and J by 0 bases, and 11 bases separated the two germline ends. Per the germline V gene, CDR1 is SGHRS and CDR2 is YFSETQ. The CDR3 has 15 residues. The CDR3 is CASSLGATVNTEAFF. CDR3 sequence (DNA): TGCGCCAGCAGCTTAGGCGCCACAGTGAACACTGAAGCTTTCTTT.

This clonotype came up many times. The V gene is TRBV27, the J gene TRBJ2-3, with 7 bases identical to TRBD2. Per germline, CDR1 MNHEY and CDR2 SMNVEV (reference sequence). The CDR3 has 14 amino acids. The junction had 13 bases not matched to a gene; V was cut back by 8 bases and J by 8 bases. The CDR3 DNA is TGTGCCAGCGCCGCTAGCGGTCTGAAGGGTACGCAGTATTTT. This sequence encodes CASAASGLKGTQYF.

This clonotype appeared many times. The rearrangement links TRBV3-1 to TRBJ2-1, with D uncertain. The V and J ends lost 1 base and 9 bases respectively, with 16 bases between them. The germline V gene encodes CDR1 LGHDT and CDR2 YNNKEL (reference sequence). The CDR3 totals 15 residues. The DNA of the CDR3 is TGTGCCAGCAGCCAAGGGGTAGGAGTATCGGGTGAGCAGTTCTTC. Protein: CASSQGVGVSGEQFF.

Ten or more counts support this clonotype. The V call is TRBV5-1, the J call TRBJ2-7; D call uncertain. The V gene's germline CDR1 is SGHRS and CDR2 YFSETQ. The length of the CDR3 is 14 residues. Trimming cost V 3 bases and J 7 bases, with 17 bases left between them. The CDR3 here is CASSSRTAVEEQYF. The CDR3 DNA sequence: TGCGCCAGCAGCTCCCGGACGGCCGTGGAGGAGCAGTACTTC.

V gene TRBV5-1 combines with J gene TRBJ1-6, with D possibly matching TRBD1 (5 bases). CDR1 is SGHRS and CDR2 is YFSETQ in the germline V gene. Deletions cut 2 bases from V and 7 bases from J, with 13 bases between. The CDR3 sequence is 15 residues long. The CDR3 reads CASSFGGARNSPLHF. In nucleotides, the CDR3 is TGCGCCAGCAGCTTCGGCGGGGCGCGGAATTCACCCCTCCACTTT.

This clonotype has at least ten counts. V usage is TRBV12-5 and J usage is TRBJ2-1; 7 nucleotides align to TRBD1. The germline V gene encodes CDR1 LGHNT and CDR2 FRNRAP. The CDR3 sequence is 15 residues long. The V gene end was trimmed by 4 bases and the J gene end by 6 bases; junction bases not matched to a gene: 9. For the CDR3, the DNA is TGTGCTAGTGGTTCTGGGACAGAGCGGCGCAATGAGCAGTTCTTC. Translation: CASGSGTERRNEQFF.

The chain joins TRBV21-1 to TRBJ2-7; whether TRBD2, the table's D call, matches the DNA was not checked. TRBV21-1 represents a pseudogene. This CDR3 contains 16 residues. The CDR3 region has the DNA TGTGCCAGCAGCAAAGGTCGTTTAACGCGGGAGTACGAGCAGTACTTC. Translating gives CASSKGRLTREYEQYF.

In its sample, this clonotype was seen a few times. The gene calls are TRBV19 and TRBJ2-7, with a weak D call TRBD2 (6 bases). CDR3 length: 15 residues. Between the trimmed V and J ends, which lost 3 bases and 0 bases, there was a span of 12 bases. Germline V gene lookup returns CDR1 LNHDA and CDR2 SQIVND (reference sequence). The CDR3: CASSIVSGSSYEQYF. DNA of the CDR3: TGTGCCAGTAGTATTGTTAGCGGCAGCTCCTACGAGCAGTACTTC.

This clonotype was detected ten times or more. The rearrangement uses TRBV24-1 and TRBJ2-2; D unresolved. Germline loops: CDR1 KGHDR, CDR2 SFDVKD. The V gene lost 5 bases and the J gene lost 1 base, with 4 bases spanning the gap. The CDR3 length is 13 residues. For the CDR3, the DNA is TGTGCCACCAGTGCGCGGAACACCGGGGAGCTGTTTTTT. Amino acid sequence: CATSARNTGELFF.

This clonotype has ten or more counts. The genes are TRBV6-2 or TRBV6-3 and TRBJ2-7, with D perhaps TRBD1 or TRBD2 (6 bases each). Germline-derived CDR1 and CDR2 are MNHEY and SVGEGT. The CDR3 runs 13 residues. V lost 2 bases and J lost 2, with 7 bases in between. The CDR3 protein is CASSYGGPYEQYF. Here the CDR3 DNA reads TGTGCCAGCAGTTACGGGGGGCCCTACGAGCAGTACTTC.

The rearrangement joins TRBV15 to TRBJ2-1; 9 nucleotides match TRBD2. V lost 5 bases, J lost 4 bases, and 12 bases stayed unmatched. CDR3 length equals 17 residues. Germline V CDR1 and CDR2: LNHNV, YYDKDF (reference sequence). The CDR3 DNA is TGTGCCACCAGCGGCTATAGCGGGGGTTACCTATACAATGAGCAGTTCTTC. Translated, it gives CATSGYSGGYLYNEQFF.

The chain carries TRBV27 and TRBJ2-3; 13 bases line up with TRBD2. The CDR3 runs 18 residues. The germline V gene encodes CDR1 MNHEY and CDR2 SMNVEV (reference sequence). V lost 5 bases to trimming and J lost 1 base; unmatched junction nucleotides: 9. The CDR3: CASSPRTSGSYGTDTQYF. As DNA, the CDR3 is TGTGCCAGCAGTCCGCGGACTAGCGGGAGCTATGGCACAGATACGCAGTATTTT.

This clonotype was detected a few times. The chain employs TRBV5-1 and TRBJ2-6, with a possible D match to TRBD1 (5 bases). This CDR3 has 18 amino acids. Trimming stripped 0 bases from V and 0 bases from J, with 13 bases between. Germline V gene sequence: CDR1 SGHRS, CDR2 YFSETQ. CDR3 loop: CASSLAGPQISGANVLTF. In nucleotides, the CDR3 is TGCGCCAGCAGCTTGGCAGGGCCGCAAATCTCTGGGGCCAACGTCCTGACTTTC. Drawing the rest from reference TRBV5-1 and TRBJ2-6, the complete variable domain is KAGVTQTPRYLIKTRGQQVTLSCSPISGHRSVSWYQQTPGQGLQFLFEYFSETQRNKGNFPGRFSGRQFSNSRSEMNVSTLELGDSALYLCASSLAGPQISGANVLTFGAGSRLTVL.

On this clonotype: Relative to the germline gene, one junction end is altered; a read error may explain this. This chain connects TRBV27 to TRBJ2-3, with 7 bases fitting TRBD1. CDR1 and CDR2 (germline): MNHEY, SMNVEV (reference sequence). This CDR3 region has 13 residues. CDR3 nucleotide sequence: TGTGCCAGCACTTTAACAGGGGCAGATACGCAGTATTTT. Translating gives CASTLTGADTQYF.

This clonotype was counted many times. The chain is built from TRBV7-9 and TRBJ2-3; D possibly corresponds to TRBD2 (5 bases). CDR3 length: 12 residues. Looked up from germline, CDR1 is SEHNR and CDR2 is FQNEAQ (reference sequence). V lost 5 bases to trimming and J lost 4 bases, with 7 bases between them. CDR3 sequence (DNA): TGTGCCAGCAGCACACTAGCAGATACGCAGTATTTT. It is translated as CASSTLADTQYF.

This clonotype was counted between two and nine times. The chain links TRBV11-2 to TRBJ2-2; tentative D call: TRBD2 (6 bases). The CDR3 is made up of 14 amino acids. V lost 1 base, J lost 7 bases, and 10 bases lay in between. CDR1 is SGHAT and CDR2 is FQNNGV in the germline V gene. The CDR3 region has the DNA TGTGCCAGCAGCTTAGTCGTGGGAGGCGGGGAGCTGTTTTTT. It yields the protein CASSLVVGGGELFF.

The chain combines TRBV28 with TRBJ1-5; a weak D match, TRBD1 (5 bases). Germline V gene lookup returns CDR1 MDHEN and CDR2 SYDVKM. With 6 bases removed from V and 0 bases from J, the gap between germline ends came to 12 bases. The CDR3 length is 15 residues. For the CDR3, the DNA is TGTGCCAGCAGGTTCGGACATGATAGCAATCAGCCCCAGCATTTT. Encoded protein: CASRFGHDSNQPQHF.

This clonotype was detected many times. The V call is TRBV7-9, the J call TRBJ2-3, with a possible D match to TRBD2 (6 bases). The CDR3 runs to 15 residues. Germline V gives CDR1 SEHNR, CDR2 FQNEAQ (reference sequence). Trimming stripped 2 bases from V and 4 bases from J, with 13 bases between. The CDR3 is CASSLTGVGADTQYF. The CDR3 DNA reads TGTGCCAGCAGCTTAACGGGGGTCGGAGCAGATACGCAGTATTTT.